These T cell receptor beta chains were read from a single sample in a study of early T cells in non-severe SARS-CoV-2 infection. Via MiXCR, TCRdb re-called the 5' RACE reads, giving one row per CDR3 protein. The sample includes tens of thousands of distinct CDR3 sequences, approximately 13% of them seen just once. Here the sequenced sample was whole blood, taken at baseline. Receptors originate from an adult who was a healthcare worker with PCR-confirmed SARS-CoV-2 infection or an uninfected control (not recorded which). Each CDR3 is given with its conserved first and last residue. A D gene is named only where the DNA matches it firmly. The listing skips clone size in some rows; elsewhere it reads once, few, many or a size class.

TRBV7-3,few,TRBJ2-2,NA,TGTGCCAGCAGCTCACTCACCGGGGAGCTGTTTTTT,CASSSLTGELFF
TRBV6-2/TRBV6-3,many,TRBJ2-1,NA,TGTGCCAGCAAACAGGAATTAGATGAGCAGTTCTTC,CASKQELDEQFF
TRBV14,many,TRBJ2-3,TRBD2,TGTGCCAGCAGCCCCACACGGGGGGGTACGCAGTATTTT,CASSPTRGGTQYF
TRBV29-1,few,TRBJ1-6,NA,TGCAGCGTTAATTTGGGGGTGGGATCACCCCTCCACTTT,CSVNLGVGSPLHF
TRBV20-1,many,TRBJ2-3,TRBD2,TGCAGTGCTGAGGTAGCGGGGTCAGATACGCAGTATTTT,CSAEVAGSDTQYF
TRBV7-9,many,TRBJ2-6,TRBD1,TGTGCCAGCAGCCAGCCGGGACAGGGGGCGCCTGGGGCCAACGTCCTGACTTTC,CASSQPGQGAPGANVLTF
TRBV18,few,TRBJ1-6,TRBD1,TGTGCCAGCTCACCTAGACAGGGTTGGGATTCACCCCTCCACTTT,CASSPRQGWDSPLHF
TRBV29-1,many,TRBJ2-2,NA,TGCAGCGTTGAGGGCAGACACACCGGGGAGCTGTTTTTT,CSVEGRHTGELFF
TRBV7-9,few,TRBJ1-1,NA,TGTGCCAGCAGGTCTAAGCAGGGCGGTAGCGGACAGTGGAACACTGAAGCTTTCTTT,CASRSKQGGSGQWNTEAFF
TRBV20-1,NA,TRBJ1-6,NA,TGCAGTGCTAGACAATTTAGCAGCTCCTATAATTCACCCCTCCACTTT,CSARQFSSSYNSPLHF
TRBV7-9,NA,TRBJ2-1,NA,TGTGCCGGGGGGAGGAGGGCCTTCAATGAGCAGTTCTTC,CAGGRRAFNEQFF
TRBV11-2,few,TRBJ2-3,NA,TGTGCCAGCAGCTTAGTGGGTGGGCAGGCAGATACGCAGTATTTT,CASSLVGGQADTQYF
TRBV28,few,TRBJ2-7,TRBD1,TGTGCCAGCAGTTTAACAGGGGCGCCTGAGCAGTACTTC,CASSLTGAPEQYF
TRBV29-1,many,TRBJ2-7,TRBD2,TGCAGCGTACAAGCGGGAAGCTACGAGCAGTACTTC,CSVQAGSYEQYF
TRBV20-1,many,TRBJ1-3,NA,TGCAGTGCCGGGACTGAATCTGGAAACACCATATATTTT,CSAGTESGNTIYF
TRBV27,NA,TRBJ2-4,TRBD2,TGTGCCAGCAAGGATATAGCGGGGGACAAAAACATTCAGTACTTC,CASKDIAGDKNIQYF
TRBV20-1,NA,TRBJ2-5,TRBD1,TGCAGTGCTAGAGATCCGGACAGGGGCGAGACCCAGTACTTC,CSARDPDRGETQYF
TRBV7-9,few,TRBJ1-5,NA,TGTGCCAGCAGCGGCGAGTATCAGCCCCAGCATTTT,CASSGEYQPQHF
TRBV19,NA,TRBJ2-2,NA,TGTGCCAGCTCCTGGGGGTTTCTGACCGGGGAGCTGTTTTTT,CASSWGFLTGELFF
TRBV7-2,NA,TRBJ2-3,TRBD2,TGTGCCAGCAGCCCAACTAGCGGGGGGCGGGTTACACAGTATTTT,CASSPTSGGRVTQYF
TRBV6-6,many,TRBJ1-4,NA,TGTGCCAGCAGACCTGGGTTTAATGAAAAACTGTTTTTT,CASRPGFNEKLFF
TRBV20-1,NA,TRBJ1-2,NA,TGCAGTGCTAGAGATATGAGGAAGATCCCCTTCTATGGCTACACCTTC,CSARDMRKIPFYGYTF
TRBV6-5,few,TRBJ2-1,NA,TGTGCCAGCAGTTACCCCCCCCACAATGAGCAGTTCTTC,CASSYPPHNEQFF
TRBV4-3,few,TRBJ1-1,NA,TGCGCCAGCAGCCAAGATATAGGCGGCGACGAAGCTTTCTTT,CASSQDIGGDEAFF
TRBV5-1,few,TRBJ1-2,NA,TGCGCCAGCAGCCCGGAGGGTAGCCCCTACTATGGCTACACCTTC,CASSPEGSPYYGYTF
TRBV7-3,few,TRBJ1-2,NA,TGTGCCAGCAGCCCCAAGACCGGGGGCTATGGCTACACCTTC,CASSPKTGGYGYTF
TRBV6-1,few,TRBJ2-1,NA,TGTGCCAGCTCGGCGTGGTCCTACAATGAGCAGTTCTTC,CASSAWSYNEQFF
TRBV20-1,NA,TRBJ2-7,TRBD1,TGCAGTGCTAACGCCGGGACAGGTTGGTACTTC,CSANAGTGWYF
TRBV18,many,TRBJ2-1,TRBD1,TGTGCCAGCTCACCGCGCGACAGGGACAATGAGCAGTTCTTC,CASSPRDRDNEQFF
TRBV20-1,NA,TRBJ2-7,NA,TGCAGTGCTAGAGGGGGTTACGAGCAGTACTTC,CSARGGYEQYF
TRBV10-1,NA,TRBJ1-1,TRBD1,TGCGCCAGCAGCACCGGGACAGGCGTTTCTGAAGCTTTCTTT,CASSTGTGVSEAFF
TRBV28,many,TRBJ2-7,NA,TGTGCCAGCATTCCGAACTTCTCCTACGAGCAGTACTTC,CASIPNFSYEQYF
TRBV6-2/TRBV6-3,NA,TRBJ1-1,NA,TGTGCCAGCAGTTACTTAGGACGGATATACACTGAAGCTTTCTTT,CASSYLGRIYTEAFF
TRBV12-3/TRBV12-4,many,TRBJ2-2,TRBD1,TGTGCCAGCAGGCCGGACAGGAGAACCGGGGAGCTGTTTTTT,CASRPDRRTGELFF
TRBV6-1,few,TRBJ1-1,NA,TGTGCCAGCAGATACGGGGGAGTGAACACTGAAGCTTTCTTT,CASRYGGVNTEAFF
TRBV28,few,TRBJ2-7,NA,TGTGCCAGCAGTTTTGGAGGGCGGGGGCCTATACACGAGCAGTACTTC,CASSFGGRGPIHEQYF
TRBV27,NA,TRBJ2-3,TRBD1,TGTGCCAGCAGTTTCCGGCCGGGACAGACAACAGATACGCAGTATTTT,CASSFRPGQTTDTQYF
TRBV24-1,NA,TRBJ2-1,TRBD1,TGTGCCACCAGTGATTTGCGACAGGGTTGGCTCTTC,CATSDLRQGWLF
TRBV7-2,few,TRBJ1-3,NA,TGTGCCAGCAGCGAGTTCGCAAGAAACACCATATATTTT,CASSEFARNTIYF
TRBV9,few,TRBJ2-1,NA,TGTGCCAGCAGCGACCGTTCCTGGCGGGGGCCTGAGGATGAGCAGTTCTTC,CASSDRSWRGPEDEQFF